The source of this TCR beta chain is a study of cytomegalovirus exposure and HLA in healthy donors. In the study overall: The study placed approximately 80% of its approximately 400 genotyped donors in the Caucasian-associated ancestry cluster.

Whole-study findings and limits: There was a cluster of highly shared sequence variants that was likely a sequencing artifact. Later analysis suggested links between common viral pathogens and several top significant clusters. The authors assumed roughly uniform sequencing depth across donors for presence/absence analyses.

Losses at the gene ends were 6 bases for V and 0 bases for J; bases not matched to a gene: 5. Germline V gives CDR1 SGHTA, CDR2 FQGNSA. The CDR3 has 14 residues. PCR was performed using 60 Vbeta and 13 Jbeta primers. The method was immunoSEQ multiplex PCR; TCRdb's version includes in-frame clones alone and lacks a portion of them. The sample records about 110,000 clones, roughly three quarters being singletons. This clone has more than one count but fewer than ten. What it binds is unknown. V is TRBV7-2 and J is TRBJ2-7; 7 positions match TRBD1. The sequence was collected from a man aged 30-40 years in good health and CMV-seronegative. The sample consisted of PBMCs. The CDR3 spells CASRSDRFSYEQYF. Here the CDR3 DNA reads TGTGCCAGCAGGTCGGACAGGTTCTCCTACGAGCAGTACTTC.